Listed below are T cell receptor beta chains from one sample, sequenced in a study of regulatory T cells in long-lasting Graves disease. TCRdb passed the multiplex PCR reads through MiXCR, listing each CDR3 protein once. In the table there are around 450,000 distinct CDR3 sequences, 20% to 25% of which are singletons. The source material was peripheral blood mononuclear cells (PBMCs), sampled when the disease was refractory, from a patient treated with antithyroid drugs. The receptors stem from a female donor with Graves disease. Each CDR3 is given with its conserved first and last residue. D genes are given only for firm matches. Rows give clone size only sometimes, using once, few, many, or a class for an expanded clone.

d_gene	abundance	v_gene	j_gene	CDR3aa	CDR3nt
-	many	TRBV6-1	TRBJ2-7	CASRVGRPGTITYEQYF	TGTGCCAGCCGCGTAGGGCGACCCGGGACGATTACCTACGAGCAGTACTTC
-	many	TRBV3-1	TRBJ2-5	CASSQVFQETQYF	TGTGCCAGCAGCCAAGTATTCCAAGAGACCCAGTACTTC
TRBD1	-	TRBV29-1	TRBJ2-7	CSVAQDRSSYERYF	TGCAGCGTTGCCCAGGACAGGAGCTCCTACGAGCGGTACTTC
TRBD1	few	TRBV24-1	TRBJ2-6	CATSDEGTGIYGANVLTF	TGTGCCACCAGTGATGAGGGGACAGGGATCTATGGGGCCAACGTCCTGACTTTC
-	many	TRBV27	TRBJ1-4	CASSWVGAREKLFF	TGTGCCAGCAGTTGGGTAGGGGCTCGGGAAAAACTGTTTTTT
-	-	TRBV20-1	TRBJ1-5	CSASEGTAYSNQPQHF	TGCAGTGCTAGTGAGGGGACGGCCTATAGCAATCAGCCCCAGCATTTT
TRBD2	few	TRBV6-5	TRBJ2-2	CASSYSLADANTGELFF	TGTGCCAGCAGTTACTCGCTAGCGGATGCGAACACCGGGGAGCTGTTTTTT
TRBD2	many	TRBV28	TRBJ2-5	CASSRPGSGVQETQYF	TGTGCCAGCAGTCGCCCTGGTAGCGGGGTCCAAGAGACCCAGTACTTC
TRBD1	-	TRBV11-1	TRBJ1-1	CASSQRQGNTEAFF	TGTGCCAGCAGCCAGCGACAGGGAAACACTGAAGCTTTCTTT
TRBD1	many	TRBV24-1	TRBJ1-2	CATSDSGQPGYTF	TGTGCCACCAGTGATTCGGGACAGCCTGGCTACACCTTC
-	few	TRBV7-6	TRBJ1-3	CASSTPGGNTIYF	TGTGCCAGCAGCACCCCGGGAGGAAACACCATATATTTT
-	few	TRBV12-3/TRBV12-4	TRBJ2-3	CASSQWDTDTQYF	TGTGCCAGCAGCCAATGGGACACAGATACGCAGTATTTT
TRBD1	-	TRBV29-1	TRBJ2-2	CSAYGQGNTGELFF	TGCAGCGCATACGGACAGGGGAACACCGGGGAGCTGTTTTTT
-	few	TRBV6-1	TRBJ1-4	CASSPGLTNEKLFF	TGTGCCAGCAGTCCAGGTTTGACTAATGAAAAACTGTTTTTT
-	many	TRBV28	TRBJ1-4	CASRKTPGRRETNEKLFF	TGTGCCAGCCGGAAAACACCGGGACGCCGGGAGACTAATGAAAAACTGTTTTTT
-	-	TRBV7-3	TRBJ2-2	CASSLSVWDTQNTGELFF	TGTGCCAGCAGCTTAAGCGTATGGGACACCCAGAACACCGGGGAGCTGTTTTTT
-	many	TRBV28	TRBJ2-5	CASSPADSFQETQYF	TGTGCCAGCAGTCCCGCCGACAGTTTCCAAGAGACCCAGTACTTC
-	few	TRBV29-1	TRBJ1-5	CSVAERNQPQHF	TGCAGCGTGGCCGAGAGGAATCAGCCCCAGCATTTT
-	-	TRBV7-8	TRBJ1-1	CASSLIGPNTEAFF	TGTGCCAGCAGCTTAATCGGACCGAACACTGAAGCTTTCTTT
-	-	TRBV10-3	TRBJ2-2	CAISQTGTNTGELFF	TGTGCCATCAGCCAAACAGGGACCAACACCGGGGAGCTGTTTTTT
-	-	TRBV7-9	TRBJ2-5	CASSSGTQKETQYF	TGTGCCAGCAGCTCCGGGACACAAAAAGAGACCCAGTACTTC
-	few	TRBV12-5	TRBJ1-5	CASGLPPGHGPQHF	TGTGCTAGTGGTTTGCCCCCGGGACACGGGCCCCAGCATTTT
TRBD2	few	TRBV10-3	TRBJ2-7	CATLAVNSGEQYF	TGTGCCACCCTAGCGGTCAACTCGGGCGAGCAGTACTTC
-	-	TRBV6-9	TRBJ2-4	CASSYPANKRIF	TGTGCCAGCAGTTACCCGGCCAACAAGCGGATCTTC
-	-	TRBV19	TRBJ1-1	CASQPGKLNTEAFF	TGTGCCAGCCAACCGGGGAAACTGAACACTGAAGCTTTCTTT
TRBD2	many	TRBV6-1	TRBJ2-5	CASSTPRLTGGPETQYF	TGTGCCAGCAGTACCCCAAGGCTGACGGGAGGGCCGGAGACCCAGTACTTC
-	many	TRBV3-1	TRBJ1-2	CASSQDSTDYGYTF	TGTGCCAGCAGCCAAGACAGCACCGATTATGGCTACACCTTC
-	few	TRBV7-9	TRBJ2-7	CASSLGSGAEQYF	TGTGCCAGCAGCTTAGGTTCCGGGGCCGAGCAGTACTTC
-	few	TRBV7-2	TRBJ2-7	CASSHGPLYEQYF	TGTGCCAGCAGCCACGGACCCCTCTACGAGCAGTACTTC
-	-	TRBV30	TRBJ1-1	CAWESGSNTEAFF	TGTGCCTGGGAGTCCGGGTCGAACACTGAAGCTTTCTTT
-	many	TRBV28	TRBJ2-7	CASSSRGFRRGPQYF	TGTGCCAGCAGTTCCCGAGGGTTTCGCCGGGGGCCACAGTACTTC
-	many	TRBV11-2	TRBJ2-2	CASRSFRDGNTGELFF	TGTGCCAGCAGATCATTTAGGGACGGGAACACCGGGGAGCTGTTTTTT
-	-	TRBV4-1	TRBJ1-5	CASSQGVAWDGINQPQHF	TGCGCCAGCAGCCAAGGAGTGGCCTGGGACGGCATCAATCAGCCCCAGCATTTT
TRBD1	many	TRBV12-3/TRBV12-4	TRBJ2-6	CASRFGTGTSGANVLTF	TGTGCCAGCAGGTTCGGGACAGGGACATCTGGGGCCAACGTCCTGACTTTC
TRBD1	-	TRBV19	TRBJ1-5	CASSTPSGQGRGSNQPQHF	TGTGCCAGTAGTACCCCGTCGGGACAGGGAAGAGGTAGCAATCAGCCCCAGCATTTT
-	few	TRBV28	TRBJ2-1	CASSFLYYNEQFF	TGTGCCAGCAGTTTCCTCTATTACAATGAGCAGTTCTTC
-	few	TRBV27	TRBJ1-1	CASSLLGPAGAFF	TGTGCCAGCAGTTTGTTGGGGCCCGCTGGAGCTTTCTTT
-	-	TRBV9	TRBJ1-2	CASSVDREGYGYTF	TGTGCCAGCAGCGTAGATCGGGAGGGCTATGGCTACACCTTC
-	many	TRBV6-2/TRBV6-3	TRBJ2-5	CASSFVAETQYF	TGTGCCAGCAGTTTTGTGGCGGAGACCCAGTACTTC
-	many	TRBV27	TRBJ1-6	CASRGALNSPLHF	TGTGCCAGCAGGGGGGCCTTAAATTCACCCCTCCACTTT
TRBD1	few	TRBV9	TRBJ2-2	CASSPDLDRDGELFF	TGTGCCAGCAGCCCTGACTTGGACAGGGACGGGGAGCTGTTTTTT
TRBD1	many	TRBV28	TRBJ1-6	CASSSWDRGGGNSPLHF	TGTGCCAGCAGTTCGTGGGACAGGGGAGGAGGGAATTCACCCCTCCACTTT